The 28 T cell receptor beta chains in this list originate from one sample, sequenced in a study of T-cell reconstitution after alpha-beta-depleted transplantation in children. Construction of the TCRbeta library involved unique molecular identifiers. TCRdb passed the PCR reads through MiXCR, listing each CDR3 protein once. This sample yields 100,000 or so distinct CDR3 sequences, of which around 15% are seen a single time; around 19% belongs to the top ten. Here the sequenced sample was PBMCs, mostly from graft donor cells, taken 180 days after TCRalphabeta/CD19-depleted stem cell transplant. The receptors were gathered from a male patient aged 2-15 years who had a stem cell transplant for acute lymphoblastic leukemia, so the T cells may come from the graft donor.

The CDR3 sequence is CASTLPGSTSPLHF. CDR3 DNA: TGTGCCAGTACCCTTCCGGGATCGACTTCACCCCTCCACTTT. The gene calls are TRBV19 and TRBJ1-6; D remains ambiguous. Germline loops: CDR1 LNHDA, CDR2 SQIVND (reference sequence). The V end lost 7 bases, the J end lost 9 bases, and 16 bases lay between the germline ends. CDR3 size: 14 residues.

This clonotype was observed at least ten times. The gene calls are TRBV9 and TRBJ2-2; 9 nucleotides agree with TRBD1. V dropped 4 bases and J dropped 6; count of bases not matched to a gene: 4. Germline CDR1 and CDR2: SGDLS and YYNGEE. CDR3 length: 14 amino acids. In nucleotides, the CDR3 is TGTGCCAGCAGCTCCCGGACAGGGGCCGGGGAGCTGTTTTTT. Its protein product is CASSSRTGAGELFF.

This clonotype has only a few counts. The J gene is TRBJ2-5, the V gene TRBV29-1; no clear D. Trimming removed 6 bases at V and 3 bases at J, with 11 bases between. CDR3 length: 12 amino acids. The germline V gene encodes CDR1 SQVTM and CDR2 ANQGSEA. The CDR3 spells CSVRTGEETQYF. In DNA, the CDR3 is TGCAGCGTGCGGACGGGTGAAGAGACCCAGTACTTC.

V gene TRBV18 combines with J gene TRBJ2-2; a possible D gene is TRBD1 (6 bases). V shed 3 bases and J shed 3 bases, with 11 bases lying between them. CDR1 and CDR2 (germline): KGHSH, LQKENI. The CDR3 sequence is 15 residues long. CDR3 in amino acids: CASSPAGAYTGELFF. The CDR3 DNA follows: TGTGCCAGCTCACCCGCAGGGGCCTACACCGGGGAGCTGTTTTTT.

The rearrangement links TRBV27 to TRBJ1-1; D gene uncertain. V lost 5 bases, J lost 6 bases, and 10 bases lay in between. There are 12 residues in the CDR3. The germline gives CDR1 MNHEY, CDR2 SMNVEV (reference sequence). This CDR3 is CASSGKGPEAFF. As DNA, the CDR3 is TGTGCCAGCAGTGGTAAAGGACCTGAAGCTTTCTTT.

V and J are TRBV7-2 and TRBJ2-1; 9 nucleotides agree with TRBD2. CDR1 and CDR2 (germline): SGHTA, FQGNSA. CDR3 size: 14 residues. With 5 bases clipped from V and 6 bases from J, the junction kept 5 bases outside the gene matches. This chain's CDR3 is CASSGGLAGNEQFF. The CDR3, as DNA: TGTGCCAGCAGCGGGGGACTAGCAGGCAATGAGCAGTTCTTC.

This clonotype was detected a few times. This chain joins TRBV20-1 and TRBJ2-5; 8 bases are a match to TRBD1. Germline V CDR1 and CDR2: DFQATT, SNEGSKA (reference sequence). This CDR3 is built from 14 residues. With 5 bases clipped from V and 8 bases from J, the junction kept 13 bases outside the gene matches. CDR3 region: CSADPGQVHKTQYF. The DNA for the CDR3 is TGCAGTGCTGATCCGGGACAGGTACACAAAACCCAGTACTTC.

This clonotype occurred a few times. The rearrangement links TRBV10-3 to TRBJ2-5; TRBD2 is a possible D gene (5 bases). The CDR3 loop spans 13 amino acids. The V end was cut by 7 bases, the J end by 5 bases, with 14 bases between. The germline V gene encodes CDR1 ENHRY and CDR2 SYGVKD. CDR3 in DNA: TGTGCCATCACCGGGGTTTTAGGGGAGACCCAGTACTTC. Protein product: CAITGVLGETQYF.

This clonotype was counted a few times. The chain carries TRBV5-6 and TRBJ2-1; D not resolved. The CDR3 runs to 12 residues. CDR1 SGHDT and CDR2 YYEEEE come from the germline V gene. The V end lost 4 bases, the J end lost 10 bases, and 12 bases lay between the germline ends. The CDR3 sequence: CASSRWTGEQFF. CDR3 sequence (DNA): TGTGCCAGCAGCAGATGGACGGGCGAGCAGTTCTTC.

This clonotype was seen a handful of times. V is TRBV12-3 or TRBV12-4 and J is TRBJ2-7; no definite D call. Trimming stripped 6 bases from V and 3 bases from J, with 9 bases between. CDR3 size: 12 residues. The CDR3 reads CASSRLVYEQYF. CDR3 DNA sequence: TGTGCCAGCAGCCGCCTGGTCTACGAGCAGTACTTC.

In its sample, this clonotype was seen a few times. This chain connects TRBV20-1 to TRBJ2-1, with unresolved D. The CDR3 is 12 amino acids. Trimming removed 6 bases from V and 4 bases from J, with 10 bases in between. Germline V lookup: CDR1 DFQATT, CDR2 SNEGSKA (reference sequence). This CDR3 reads CSAKESYNEQFF. The CDR3 nucleotides read TGCAGTGCCAAAGAGAGTTACAATGAGCAGTTCTTC.

This chain uses TRBV3-1 with TRBJ2-1, with TRBD2 matching 9 bases. From germline, CDR1 is LGHDT and CDR2 YNNKEL (reference sequence). With V trimmed by 2 bases and J by 0 bases, 2 bases remained unmatched. The CDR3 covers 16 residues. This chain's CDR3 is CASSQIAGVSYNEQFF. CDR3 coding DNA: TGTGCCAGCAGCCAAATAGCGGGGGTCTCCTACAATGAGCAGTTCTTC.

A few counts support this clonotype. V usage is TRBV5-4 and J usage is TRBJ1-1, with D tentatively TRBD1 (6 bases). CDR1 SGHNT and CDR2 YYREEE come from the germline V gene (reference sequence). The CDR3 is 15 residues long. Deletions cut 4 bases from V and 5 bases from J, with 18 bases between. CDR3 loop: CASSLIQGWGTEAFF. CDR3 nucleotides: TGTGCCAGCAGCCTGATACAGGGTTGGGGAACTGAAGCTTTCTTT.

To note about this clonotype: A much larger clone lies a single base off, so this may be a read error. This rearrangement joins TRBV5-1 to TRBJ2-1; D gene uncertain. The CDR3 consists of 16 residues. V was clipped by 0 bases and J by 1 base, with 11 bases between them. The germline gives CDR1 SGHRS, CDR2 YFSETQ. The CDR3 loop is CASSLAERSSYNEQFF. CDR3 bases: TGCGCCAGCAGCTTGGCCGAGAGAAGTTCCTACAATGAGCAGTTCTTC.

The chain recombines TRBV3-1 with TRBJ2-7, with TRBD2 matching 8 bases. With V trimmed by 4 bases and J by 4 bases, 9 bases remained unmatched. Germline CDR1 is LGHDT and CDR2 is YNNKEL (reference sequence). The CDR3 is 15 amino acids. The CDR3 spells CASSPRPGGPYEQYF. CDR3 sequence (DNA): TGTGCCAGCAGCCCGAGGCCGGGAGGGCCTTACGAGCAGTACTTC.

In its sample, this clonotype was seen a few times. V usage is TRBV20-1 and J usage is TRBJ1-2; 11 nucleotides agree with TRBD1. The germline CDR1 and CDR2 sequences are DFQATT and SNEGSKA (reference sequence). This CDR3 region has 13 residues. Trimming cost V 3 bases and J 7 bases; bases outside gene matches: 4. The chain's CDR3 is CSARDRGQGGYTF. The CDR3 region has the DNA TGCAGTGCTAGGGACAGGGGGCAAGGTGGCTACACCTTC.

The V and J genes are TRBV6-1 and TRBJ2-2, with D unclear. Germline V gene data show CDR1 as MNHNS and CDR2 as SASEGT. Trimming stripped 11 bases from V and 4 bases from J, with 14 bases between. The CDR3 runs 13 residues. The CDR3 is CAATETPTGELFF. The CDR3 DNA sequence: TGTGCCGCTACGGAGACTCCCACCGGGGAGCTGTTTTTT.

This clonotype was found many times. This chain links TRBV20-1 with TRBJ2-1; D is unresolved. Germline V gene sequence: CDR1 DFQATT, CDR2 SNEGSKA (reference sequence). V was shortened by 4 bases and J by 0 bases, with 10 bases between the two germline ends. CDR3 length: 14 amino acids. The CDR3 DNA sequence: TGCAGTGCTACCGACCGAAGCTCCTACAATGAGCAGTTCTTC. It is translated as CSATDRSSYNEQFF.

This sequence joins TRBV20-1 and TRBJ1-1; TRBD1 might be the D (5 bases). Germline V CDR1 and CDR2: DFQATT, SNEGSKA (reference sequence). CDR3 length equals 14 residues. CDR3 residues: CSTAGGVLWTEAFF. The CDR3 nucleotides read TGCAGCACAGCAGGAGGGGTTCTATGGACTGAAGCTTTCTTT.

V usage is TRBV20-1 and J usage is TRBJ2-1, with unresolved D. CDR3 size: 14 residues. The germline V gene has CDR1 DFQATT and CDR2 SNEGSKA (reference sequence). Deletions cut 6 bases from V and 0 bases from J, with 12 bases between. CDR3: CSARRTSSYNEQFF. The CDR3 DNA sequence: TGCAGTGCCCGACGCACCAGCTCCTACAATGAGCAGTTCTTC.

The chain carries TRBV24-1 and TRBJ2-1; D unclear. The CDR3 totals 13 residues. CDR1 is KGHDR, CDR2 SFDVKD, per germline. V lost 7 bases and J 0 bases, leaving 6 bases between the germline ends. The CDR3 protein is CATSESSYNEQFF. The CDR3 coding sequence is TGTGCCACCAGCGAGAGCTCCTACAATGAGCAGTTCTTC.

The chain links TRBV2 to TRBJ2-7; TRBD2 agrees at 11 bases. This CDR3 has 16 amino acids. Trimming cost V 7 bases and J 1 base; bases outside gene matches: 9. Germline V gene lookup returns CDR1 SNHLY and CDR2 FYNNEI. In DNA, the CDR3 is TGTGCCAGCACCGAGAGACTAGCGGGGAGGTCCTACGAGCAGTACTTC. Translating gives CASTERLAGRSYEQYF.

This clonotype has a handful of counts. The J gene is TRBJ1-1, the V gene TRBV10-3, with D possibly TRBD1 on 5 matching bases. Germline loops: CDR1 ENHRY, CDR2 SYGVKD. The CDR3 spans 15 residues. Trimming took 5 bases from V and 1 from J, leaving 14 bases between them. CDR3 nucleotide sequence: TGTGCCATCAGTTCGCCGGGACGGGGGAACACTGAAGCTTTCTTT. Translated: CAISSPGRGNTEAFF.

The sample holds a few counts of this clonotype. The V gene is TRBV30, the J gene TRBJ2-1, with TRBD2 identical over 7 bases. V trimming: 1 base; J trimming: 9 bases; junction bases outside the gene matches: 9. Per germline, CDR1 GTSNPN and CDR2 SVGIG (reference sequence). The CDR3 runs 14 residues. The CDR3 DNA follows: TGTGCCTGGAGTGACGACTTTGCGGGGGTTGAGCAGTTCTTC. As protein: CAWSDDFAGVEQFF.

The V gene is TRBV6-2 or TRBV6-3, the J gene TRBJ1-1; the D is unclear. Trimming stripped 5 bases from V and 7 bases from J, with 20 bases between. CDR1 is MNHEY and CDR2 is SVGEGT in the germline V gene. CDR3 length: 15 residues. CDR3 residues: CASSPPVVTEGEAFF. CDR3 in DNA: TGTGCCAGCAGTCCCCCAGTCGTTACGGAGGGTGAAGCTTTCTTT.

The V and J genes are TRBV20-1 and TRBJ1-6; TRBD1 matches at 9 bases. Germline lookup yields CDR1 DFQATT and CDR2 SNEGSKA (reference sequence). V trimming: 6 bases; J trimming: 6 bases; junction bases outside the gene matches: 9. The CDR3 covers 15 residues. CDR3 protein: CSAFVPGQGNSPLHF. Here the CDR3 DNA reads TGCAGTGCATTCGTTCCGGGACAGGGTAATTCACCCCTCCACTTT.

In its sample, this clonotype was seen a few times. The genes are TRBV5-1 and TRBJ2-1; 8 bases line up with TRBD2. Per the germline V gene, CDR1 is SGHRS and CDR2 is YFSETQ. CDR3 length equals 14 residues. Trimming took 4 bases from V and 9 from J; bases not matched to a gene: 9. The CDR3 sequence is CASSLSGGRIEQFF. CDR3 DNA sequence: TGCGCCAGCAGCCTGTCGGGGGGGCGGATTGAGCAGTTCTTC.

This chain connects TRBV7-2 to TRBJ2-2; D is perhaps TRBD1 (5 bases). The ends were cut back, 7 bases at V and 2 bases at J, with 11 bases in the middle. CDR1 is SGHTA, CDR2 FQGNSA, per germline. The CDR3 runs 14 residues. The CDR3 coding sequence is TGTGCCAGCACCGGACAAATTAACACCGGGGAGCTGTTTTTT. Translated, it gives CASTGQINTGELFF.